This T cell receptor beta chain was captured by sequencing in a study of shared clonotypes between healthy human individuals. Germline trimming cut 9 bases from V and 2 bases from J; bases unmatched to any gene: 0. The CDR3 consists of 11 residues. Germline V gene data show CDR1 as WNHNN and CDR2 as SYGVQD (reference sequence). When replicate PCRs were run on sorted subsets, they used about 200 ng DNA, some 33,000 T cell genomes. Some clones are missing from TCRdb's copy, which holds only in-frame ones; the method was immunoSEQ multiplex PCR. The sample includes under 1,100,000 clones, around 76% of them seen just once. Investigators divided CD4+ cells into CD45RA+ naive and CD45RA-negative memory subsets. Study-wide results and caveats: Larger richness was generally estimated for naive than memory subsets.

Ten or more counts support this clone. The antigen remains unidentified. The chain is built from TRBV10-1 and TRBJ2-5, with TRBD2 matching over 7 bases. The sequencing sample was made of memory CD4+ T cells sorted from blood. Specified subset: CD45RA-negative fraction. The sequence was collected from a man aged 18 to 29 in good health. The CDR3 nucleotides read TGCGCCAGGGGGGGGCAAGAGACCCAGTACTTC. This gives the protein CARGGQETQYF.